This TCR beta chain was documented in a study of cytomegalovirus exposure and HLA in healthy donors. PCR amplification relied on 60 Vbeta primers (plus 13 Jbeta primers). The repertoire was sequenced with immunoSEQ multiplex PCR; TCRdb's copy has only in-frame clones and lacks some. The sample consists of under 200,000 clones, 80% of them appearing once. CDR3 length: 15 amino acids. V shed 2 bases, J shed 7 bases, and the junction held 7 bases outside the gene matches. Per germline, CDR1 LGHNT and CDR2 FRNRAP. Worth noting for this clone: The antigen remains undetermined.

Study-wide points: Despite most TCR sequences being rare, some public TCRs occurred in many donors. A missense variant in DCLRE1C was later tied to TCR beta V- and J-gene trimming. It was in a later analysis that TCR association rates were seen to vary by HLA locus, highest for DRB1 and lowest for HLA-C. Immune exposure information available was restricted to CMV serostatus.

The chain couples TRBV12-5 to TRBJ2-2; 7 bases line up with TRBD2. This clonotype was obtained from a human donor in good health. Sequenced material: PBMCs. The CDR3 nucleotides are TGTGCTAGTGGTTTGACTAGCGCCGGGTTCGGGGAGCTGTTTTTT. This gives the protein CASGLTSAGFGELFF.